This TCR beta chain derives from a study of T cell responses to AZD1222 COVID-19 vaccine. Produced via immunoSEQ multiplex PCR; TCRdb's table is partial and in-frame only. The sample holds 150,000 to 200,000 clones; 85% to 95% are singletons and the top ten take 5.1%. CDR1 and CDR2 (germline): SGHDT, YYEEEE. V lost 4 bases and J lost 0; bases outside the gene matches: 3. The CDR3 has 15 amino acids. The gene calls are TRBV5-6 and TRBJ2-3, with TRBD2 matching 9 bases. This material consisted of peripheral blood, taken 28 days after the second AZD1222 dose. The receptor was derived from an adult who received the AZD1222 COVID-19 vaccine. This chain's CDR3 is CASSRTSGSTDTQYF. In DNA, the CDR3 is TGTGCCAGCAGCCGAACTAGCGGGAGCACAGATACGCAGTATTTT.